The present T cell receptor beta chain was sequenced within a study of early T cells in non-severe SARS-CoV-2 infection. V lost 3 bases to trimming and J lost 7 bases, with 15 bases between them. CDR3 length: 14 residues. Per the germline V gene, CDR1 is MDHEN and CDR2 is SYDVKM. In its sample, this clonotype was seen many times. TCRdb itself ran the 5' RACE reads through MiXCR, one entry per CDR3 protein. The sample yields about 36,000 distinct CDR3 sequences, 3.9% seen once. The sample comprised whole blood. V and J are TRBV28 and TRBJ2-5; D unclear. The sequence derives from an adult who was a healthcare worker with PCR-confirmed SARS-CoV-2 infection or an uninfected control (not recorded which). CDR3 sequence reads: CASSFSSTSGTQYF. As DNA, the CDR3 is TGTGCCAGCAGTTTCTCAAGCACCTCGGGGACCCAGTACTTC.